This is a list of T cell receptor beta chains from one sample in a study of T cells in Graves' hyperthyroidism and ophthalmopathy. From the multiplex PCR reads, TCRdb called clonotypes with MiXCR, one entry per CDR3 protein. The table has hundreds of thousands of distinct CDR3 sequences, 14% seen once. Sequences were obtained from blood. The receptors here all came from a woman between 18 and 29 years old with Graves' hyperthyroidism. Each CDR3 is given with its conserved first and last residue. A D gene is named only where the DNA matches it firmly. The size field is filled for only some rows; it gives once, few, many or a size class.

TRBJ1-5 | TRBV12-3/TRBV12-4 | - | many | TGTGCCAGCAGAGTAGGCCCGGTCCTTAATCAGCCCCAGCATTTT | CASRVGPVLNQPQHF
TRBJ2-7 | TRBV2 | - | many | TGTGCCGGAACCGGGGCCTACGAGCAGTACTTC | CAGTGAYEQYF
TRBJ1-5 | TRBV7-9 | - | many | TGTGCCAGCAGCTTGGCCCACGGGGGGTCGCAGCCCCAGCATTTT | CASSLAHGGSQPQHF
TRBJ1-6 | TRBV28 | - | once | TGTGCCAGCAGTTCCCAAATCGTTCAGCTCACCCTCCACTTT | CASSSQIVQLTLHF
TRBJ2-5 | TRBV7-9 | TRBD1 | many | TGTGCCAGCAGCCCACGACAGGGTTGGGGCGAAGAGACCCAGTACTTC | CASSPRQGWGEETQYF
TRBJ2-7 | TRBV19 | TRBD2 | few | TGTGCCAGTAGTATACTAGCGGGAGCCGGCGAGCAGTACTTC | CASSILAGAGEQYF
TRBJ2-3 | TRBV7-2 | - | many | TGTGCCAGCAGCTTAGCGCTATTGGATACGCAGTATTTT | CASSLALLDTQYF
TRBJ2-3 | TRBV30 | - | many | TGTGCCTGGAGTGTAGGGGCCCGTTGGGATACGCAGTATTTT | CAWSVGARWDTQYF
TRBJ1-2 | TRBV3-1 | - | many | TGTGCCAGCATGCTGGGACTCTATGGCTACACCTTC | CASMLGLYGYTF
TRBJ2-7 | TRBV6-1 | - | many | TGTGCCAGCAGTGAAGCTTCGGCAGGACTGCTCTACGAGCAGTACTTC | CASSEASAGLLYEQYF
TRBJ2-1 | TRBV18 | TRBD2 | few | TGTGCCAGCTCACCACCGTTCCTAGCGGGAGGATGGGATGAGCAGTTCTTC | CASSPPFLAGGWDEQFF
TRBJ1-5 | TRBV24-1 | - | - | TGTGCCACCAGTGATGGGGGCGGAGGGCATCAGCCCCAGCATTTT | CATSDGGGGHQPQHF
TRBJ1-4 | TRBV14 | - | many | TGTGCCAGCAGCCCTGGGACGGCCGAGGAAAAACTGTTTTTT | CASSPGTAEEKLFF
TRBJ1-1 | TRBV29-1 | - | - | TGCAGCATTGGTTATCAGAACACTGAAGCTTTCTTT | CSIGYQNTEAFF
TRBJ2-5 | TRBV20-1 | - | few | TGCAGTGCCTCGGACGGGGAGACCCAGTACTTC | CSASDGETQYF
TRBJ1-4 | TRBV28 | - | many | TGTGCCAGCAGCCTTTCCGACACTTGGGCTAATGAAAAACTGTTTTTT | CASSLSDTWANEKLFF
TRBJ2-3 | TRBV3-1 | - | many | TGTGCCAGCAGCCAAGACCCGCAGTTCACAGATACGCAGTATTTT | CASSQDPQFTDTQYF
TRBJ2-7 | TRBV19 | TRBD1 | few | TGTGCCAGTAGACTTACCGGGACAGGGGGCGAGCAGTACTTC | CASRLTGTGGEQYF
TRBJ2-7 | TRBV12-3/TRBV12-4 | - | - | TGTGCCAGCAGTTCAAGGACAGAGACCTACGAGCAGTACTTC | CASSSRTETYEQYF
TRBJ2-7 | TRBV6-1 | TRBD1 | many | TGTGCCAGCAGTGTGGACCGGACAGGGATATTAACCTCCTACGAGCAGTACTTC | CASSVDRTGILTSYEQYF
TRBJ2-2 | TRBV4-3 | - | few | TGCGCCAGCGGTAGACGCACCGGGGAGCTGTTTTTT | CASGRRTGELFF
TRBJ1-3 | TRBV30 | - | many | TGTGCCTGGAATAGGGGGTCTGTAAACACCATATATTTT | CAWNRGSVNTIYF
TRBJ1-6 | TRBV18 | - | many | TGTGCCAGCTCACCACCGGGGGAAAGCTCACCCCTCCACTTT | CASSPPGESSPLHF
TRBJ2-7 | TRBV4-1 | TRBD2 | - | TGCGCCAGCAGCCAAGGTCCAGCGGGAGTATTCTACGAGCAGTACTTC | CASSQGPAGVFYEQYF
TRBJ2-5 | TRBV18 | - | many | TGTGCCAGCTCACCAGACAGTGAGACCCAGTACTTC | CASSPDSETQYF
TRBJ1-6 | TRBV4-1 | - | - | TGCGCCAGCAGCCAAGAGCCCGGGTATAATTCACCCCTCCACTTT | CASSQEPGYNSPLHF
TRBJ1-1 | TRBV20-1 | - | few | TGCAGTGCTAGAGATTTGCGGCGGACTGAAGCTTTCTTT | CSARDLRRTEAFF
TRBJ2-6 | TRBV27 | TRBD1 | - | TGTGCCAGCAGTTTTGGACAGGGCAGAGACTCTGGGGCCAACGTCCTGACTTTC | CASSFGQGRDSGANVLTF
TRBJ2-5 | TRBV3-1 | - | many | TGTGCCAGCAGTCAACTAGGCGGGGAGACCCAGTACTTC | CASSQLGGETQYF
TRBJ1-2 | TRBV30 | TRBD1 | - | TGTGCTCAGGACAGGGAAGGGCTCGGGGGCTACACCTTC | CAQDREGLGGYTF
TRBJ1-1 | TRBV6-5 | - | many | TGTGCCAGCAGTTACTCCGGACGAACTGAAGCTTTCTTT | CASSYSGRTEAFF
TRBJ1-5 | TRBV20-1 | - | many | TGCAGTGCCCCCTCGAGCCATAATCAGCCCCAGCATTTT | CSAPSSHNQPQHF
TRBJ2-5 | TRBV5-1 | TRBD2 | - | TGCGCCAGCAGCTTGGTTAGCGGGAGTAGGGAGACCCAGTACTTC | CASSLVSGSRETQYF
TRBJ1-1 | TRBV10-3 | - | - | TGTGCCATCACGGCGTCACAGCAGAACACTGAAGCTTTCTTT | CAITASQQNTEAFF
TRBJ1-5 | TRBV27 | - | - | TGTGCCAGCGTGCTCAGGGTACACTCGCCCCAGCATTTT | CASVLRVHSPQHF
TRBJ2-1 | TRBV7-3 | - | few | TGTGCCAGCAGCTTAGGGGGCCTCTTTAGCAATGAGCAGTTCTTC | CASSLGGLFSNEQFF
TRBJ2-7 | TRBV27 | TRBD1 | many | TGTGCCAGCAGCCGGGACAGTCGAGACACCTACGAGCAGTACTTC | CASSRDSRDTYEQYF
TRBJ1-6 | TRBV5-1 | - | - | TGCGCCAGCAGCGCCGAGGGTAATTCACCCCTCCACTTT | CASSAEGNSPLHF
TRBJ2-3 | TRBV7-2 | TRBD2 | - | TGTGCCAGCAGCTTAGGCATAGCGGGAGTTTTGGATACGCAGTATTTT | CASSLGIAGVLDTQYF
TRBJ2-6 | TRBV20-1 | - | - | TGCAGTGCTTCTAGTGGGTCCGGGGCCAACGTCCTGACTTTC | CSASSGSGANVLTF
TRBJ2-7 | TRBV7-9 | - | many | TGTGCCAGCAGCCGTCTCGACGAGCAGTACTTC | CASSRLDEQYF
TRBJ2-3 | TRBV29-1 | - | - | TGCAGCGTTGGGAGGACCACCAACGCAGATACGCAGTATTTT | CSVGRTTNADTQYF
TRBJ2-2 | TRBV6-1 | - | - | TGTGCCAGCAGTTATACTGCTACACCCACCGGGGAGCTGTTTTTT | CASSYTATPTGELFF
TRBJ1-1 | TRBV5-1 | - | many | TGCGCCAGCAGCTTGGGTCTGGCTGGCACTGAAGCTTTCTTT | CASSLGLAGTEAFF
TRBJ2-5 | TRBV7-9 | TRBD2 | few | TGTGCCAGCAGCTTAGACACTAGCGGGAAAGTGACCCAGTACTTC | CASSLDTSGKVTQYF
TRBJ2-1 | TRBV4-1 | TRBD2 | many | TGCGCCAGCAGCCACCAAAGCGGGAAGTTCTACAATGAGCAGTTCTTC | CASSHQSGKFYNEQFF
TRBJ1-5 | TRBV7-2 | - | many | TGTGCCAGCAGCTTAGTACCCGTGGGGACGGGATGGGTAAGCAATCAGCCCCAGCATTTT | CASSLVPVGTGWVSNQPQHF
TRBJ2-2 | TRBV7-3 | TRBD2 | few | TGTGCCAGCAGCCTCGGACTAGCCCACACCGGGGAGCTGTTTTTT | CASSLGLAHTGELFF
TRBJ1-1 | TRBV20-1 | - | - | TGCAGTGCCCGCCTAGGTCTCGACACTGAAGCTTTCTTT | CSARLGLDTEAFF
TRBJ2-3 | TRBV4-1 | - | - | TGCGCCAGCAGCCAAGTCGCTCGGGAGCGCGGCACAGATACGCAGTATTTT | CASSQVARERGTDTQYF
TRBJ2-3 | TRBV7-9 | TRBD2 | few | TGTGCCAGCAGCCGGCCGGGACTAGCCCGTCCCGGTATAAGCACAGATACGCAGTATTTT | CASSRPGLARPGISTDTQYF
TRBJ2-3 | TRBV5-1 | TRBD2 | many | TGCGCCAGCAGCCCTATCCTACGGACTAGCGGGAGCGGTACGCAGTATTTT | CASSPILRTSGSGTQYF
TRBJ1-6 | TRBV4-1 | - | - | TGCGCCAGCAGCCAAGATTGGCCCCTTTCTCCCCTCCACTTT | CASSQDWPLSPLHF
TRBJ2-5 | TRBV4-1 | TRBD2 | many | TGCGCCAGCAGTCACCTCATAGCGGGAGGTGAGACCCAGTACTTC | CASSHLIAGGETQYF
TRBJ2-1 | TRBV10-3 | - | many | TGTGCCATCAGTGAGCCACAGGCCAACGAGCAGTTCTTC | CAISEPQANEQFF
TRBJ2-5 | TRBV10-3 | - | - | TGTGCCATCAGCCGGGGGAGAGGGCCCGCCCAAGAGACCCAGTACTTC | CAISRGRGPAQETQYF
TRBJ2-3 | TRBV7-9 | - | many | TGTGCCAGCACCCTTTTCGAGGGAGGAGGAACAGATACGCAGTATTTT | CASTLFEGGGTDTQYF
TRBJ2-7 | TRBV11-1 | TRBD1 | many | TGTGCCAGCAGCAACCGGGACAGGGGGGCCTACGAGCAGTACTTC | CASSNRDRGAYEQYF
TRBJ2-7 | TRBV30 | - | many | TGTGCCTGGAGTGTCACTCACCCCTACGAGCAGTACTTC | CAWSVTHPYEQYF
TRBJ1-5 | TRBV27 | - | few | TGTGCCAGCAGTCCCATGGGTCAGCCCCAGCATTTT | CASSPMGQPQHF